This T cell receptor (beta chain) was sequenced in a study of T cell responses to AZD1222 COVID-19 vaccine. About the study: Both about-4-week and about-12-week second-dose recipients were combined.

As for this clone: Its antigen is as yet unknown.

This CDR3 contains 14 residues. Trimming shortened V by 4 bases and J by 4 bases, and 12 bases separated the two germline ends. Germline CDR1 reads WNHNN; CDR2 reads SYGVQD (reference sequence). The method was immunoSEQ multiplex PCR; TCRdb's version includes in-frame clones alone and lacks a portion of them. The table includes around 200,000 clones, just over 85% detected once. Overall study results and limits: Only 5 or 6 people who got AZD1222 tested seropositive at baseline. Spike regions recognized by vaccine-associated CD4 TCRs spanned the protein, led by 160-218 and 743-854. Most donors were white British, females outnumbered males, and clonal diversity was possibly underestimated.

The rearrangement uses TRBV10-1 and TRBJ2-3; TRBD1 might be the D (8 bases). The receptor was derived from an adult in good health. The sequencing here drew on peripheral blood, taken on day 0 of AZD1222 vaccination. The CDR3 protein is CASSGTGRADTQYF. CDR3 DNA sequence: TGCGCCAGCAGTGGGACAGGGAGGGCAGATACGCAGTATTTT.